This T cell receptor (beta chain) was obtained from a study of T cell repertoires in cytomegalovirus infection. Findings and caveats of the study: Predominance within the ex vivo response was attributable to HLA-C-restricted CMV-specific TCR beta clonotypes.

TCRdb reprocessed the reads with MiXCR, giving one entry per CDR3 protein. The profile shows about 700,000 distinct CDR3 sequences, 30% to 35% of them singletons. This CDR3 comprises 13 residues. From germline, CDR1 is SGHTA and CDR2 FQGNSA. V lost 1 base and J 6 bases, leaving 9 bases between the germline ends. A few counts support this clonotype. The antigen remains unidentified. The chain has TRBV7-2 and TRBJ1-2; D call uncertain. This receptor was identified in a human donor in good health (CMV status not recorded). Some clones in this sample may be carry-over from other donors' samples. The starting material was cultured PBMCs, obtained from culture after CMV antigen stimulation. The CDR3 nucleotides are TGTGCCAGCAGCTTAGTGCCCACCGATGGCTACACCTTC. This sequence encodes CASSLVPTDGYTF.